The following is a T cell receptor beta chain sequence with its context. This specimen comes from a study of blood T cell repertoires in COVID-19. The J segment lost 4 bases and the V segment lost 0 bases, leaving 6 bases of the junction unmatched. This CDR3 is built from 16 residues. Per germline, CDR1 MNHNY and CDR2 SVGAGI (reference sequence). Profiling relied on immunoSEQ multiplex PCR, and the TCRdb table lists in-frame clones only, not all of them. There are 75,000 to 95,000 clones in the sample; 84% occur only once, and 20% to 30% lies in the top ten. The sequenced sample was peripheral blood. This clonotype was obtained from a man aged 60-69 years with acute or convalescent COVID-19. V usage is TRBV6-6 and J usage is TRBJ1-3; 7 nucleotides agree with TRBD1. CDR3 in DNA: TGTGCCAGCAGTTACTCGCAACAGGGGTTCGGAAACACCATATATTTT. Protein product: CASSYSQQGFGNTIYF.